Below, 8 T cell receptor beta chains from the same sample are listed, as sequenced in a study of T cells in localized non-small cell lung cancer. TCRdb's table, derived via immunoSEQ multiplex PCR, lists solely in-frame clones and lacks some. The repertoire includes around 100,000 clones, around 90% of them detected once, and approximately 15% sits in the top ten. This specimen was peripheral blood, taken before any cancer treatment. The receptors originated from a man aged 40 to 70 with stage I squamous cell lung carcinoma.

CDR3 amino acids: CASSLTGQGNSPLHF. For the CDR3, the DNA is TGTGCCAGCTCCCTCACGGGACAGGGCAATTCACCCCTCCACTTT. V and J are TRBV18 and TRBJ1-6, with 9 bases that match TRBD1. The trim removed 6 bases at V and 7 bases at J, leaving 7 bases unmatched. CDR1 is KGHSH and CDR2 is LQKENI in the germline V gene. The CDR3 has 15 amino acids.

The rearrangement links TRBV10-2 to TRBJ2-7; a possible D gene is TRBD1 (6 bases). The V end lost 3 bases, the J end lost 4 bases, and 19 bases lay between the germline ends. Germline CDR1 WSHSY, CDR2 SAAADI. The CDR3 loop spans 16 amino acids. The CDR3 protein is CASSDRRGRGEYEQYF. The CDR3 bases are TGCGCCAGCAGTGATAGGCGCGGCAGGGGAGAGTACGAGCAGTACTTC.

The chain joins TRBV9 to TRBJ1-2, with D possibly being TRBD1 (5 bases). The germline CDR1 and CDR2 sequences are SGDLS and YYNGEE. The V end lost 4 bases, the J end lost 8 bases, and 18 bases lay between the germline ends. This CDR3 spans 14 amino acids. CDR3 in DNA: TGTGCCAGCAGCTTAGGGACGGCTAAAGGCGGCTACACCTTC. As protein: CASSLGTAKGGYTF.

The chain is built from TRBV7-3 and TRBJ1-4, with D hard to call. CDR1 SGHTA and CDR2 FQGTGA come from the germline V gene. CDR3 length: 15 amino acids. The germline V and J ends were trimmed by 3 bases and 5 bases, with 13 bases remaining between them. The CDR3 sequence: CASSLYGGRNEKLFF. The CDR3 DNA is TGTGCCAGCAGCTTGTACGGTGGAAGAAATGAAAAACTGTTTTTT.

This chain connects TRBV28 to TRBJ1-5, with D possibly TRBD1 on 5 matching bases. Germline loops: CDR1 MDHEN, CDR2 SYDVKM. Trimming removed 3 bases at V and 0 bases at J, with 12 bases between. This CDR3 contains 16 residues. For the CDR3, the DNA is TGTGCCAGCAGTTTCTTGGGCAGGGATAGCAATCAGCCCCAGCATTTT. Protein: CASSFLGRDSNQPQHF.

The V gene is TRBV20-1, the J gene TRBJ1-6; no firm D call. Germline V gives CDR1 DFQATT, CDR2 SNEGSKA (reference sequence). Trimming cost V 6 bases and J 13 bases, with 10 bases left between them. The CDR3 length is 10 residues. The CDR3, as DNA: TGCAGTGCAGGTCTACCCCCCCTCCACTTT. It yields the protein CSAGLPPLHF.

V gene TRBV5-1 combines with J gene TRBJ1-4; no reliable D call. The CDR3 is 15 residues long. CDR1 and CDR2 from the germline V gene are SGHRS and YFSETQ. The V end lost 4 bases, the J end lost 8 bases, and 18 bases lay between the germline ends. The CDR3 DNA follows: TGCGCCAGCAGCAGCACGGCCCCTCGAAGGGAAAAACTGTTTTTT. Its translation is CASSSTAPRREKLFF.

The CDR3 region is CASSHYSNQPQHF. The CDR3 DNA follows: TGTGCCAGTAGTCATTATAGCAATCAGCCCCAGCATTTT. The gene calls are TRBV19 and TRBJ1-5; D unresolved. V was trimmed by 5 bases and J by 0 bases, leaving 5 bases between them. The CDR3 is 13 residues long. Germline lookup yields CDR1 LNHDA and CDR2 SQIVND (reference sequence).